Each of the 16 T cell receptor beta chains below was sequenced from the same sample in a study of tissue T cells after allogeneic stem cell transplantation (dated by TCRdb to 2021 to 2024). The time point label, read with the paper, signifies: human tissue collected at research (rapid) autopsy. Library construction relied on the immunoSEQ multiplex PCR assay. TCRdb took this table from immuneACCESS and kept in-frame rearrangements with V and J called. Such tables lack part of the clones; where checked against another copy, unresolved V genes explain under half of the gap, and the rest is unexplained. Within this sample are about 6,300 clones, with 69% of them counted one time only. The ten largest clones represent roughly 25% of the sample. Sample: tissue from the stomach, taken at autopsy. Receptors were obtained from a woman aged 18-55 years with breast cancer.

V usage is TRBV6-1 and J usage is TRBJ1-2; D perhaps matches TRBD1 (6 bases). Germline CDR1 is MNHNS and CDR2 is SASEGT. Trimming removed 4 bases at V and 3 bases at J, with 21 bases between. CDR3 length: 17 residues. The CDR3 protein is CASSGKPGVHIYYGYTF. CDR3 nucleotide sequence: TGTGCCAGCAGTGGAAAACCAGGGGTGCATATCTACTATGGCTACACCTTC.

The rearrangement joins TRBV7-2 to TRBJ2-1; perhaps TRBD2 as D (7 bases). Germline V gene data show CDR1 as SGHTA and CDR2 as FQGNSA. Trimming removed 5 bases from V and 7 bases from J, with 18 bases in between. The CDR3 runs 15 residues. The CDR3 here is CASSVGRGGENEQFF. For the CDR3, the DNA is TGTGCCAGCAGCGTTGGGAGGGGGGGTGAGAATGAGCAGTTCTTC.

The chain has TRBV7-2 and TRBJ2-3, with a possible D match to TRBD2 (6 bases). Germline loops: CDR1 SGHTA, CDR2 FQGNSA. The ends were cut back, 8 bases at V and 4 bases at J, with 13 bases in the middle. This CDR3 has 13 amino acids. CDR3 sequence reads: CASGGMRSDTQYF. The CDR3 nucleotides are TGTGCCAGCGGGGGGATGAGATCAGATACGCAGTATTTT.

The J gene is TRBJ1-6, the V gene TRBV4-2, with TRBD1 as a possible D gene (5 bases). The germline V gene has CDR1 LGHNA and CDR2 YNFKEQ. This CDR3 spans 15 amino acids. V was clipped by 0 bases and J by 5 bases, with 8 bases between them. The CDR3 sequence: CASSQDARDNSPLHF. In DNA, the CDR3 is TGTGCCAGCAGCCAAGATGCCAGGGATAATTCACCCCTCCACTTT.

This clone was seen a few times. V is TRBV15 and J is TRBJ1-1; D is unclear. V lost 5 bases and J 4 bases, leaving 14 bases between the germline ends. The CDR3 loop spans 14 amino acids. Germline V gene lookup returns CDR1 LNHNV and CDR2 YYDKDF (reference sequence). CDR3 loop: CATSPRQDVTEAFF. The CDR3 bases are TGTGCCACCAGCCCCAGGCAGGATGTCACTGAAGCTTTCTTT.

The CDR3 region is CASRSRRGGDTGELFF. The CDR3 coding sequence is TGTGCCAGCAGGTCCCGACGTGGGGGGGACACCGGGGAGCTGTTTTTT. The chain links TRBV3-1 (or the pseudogene TRBV3-2) to TRBJ2-2; 7 bases are shared with TRBD2. Germline V gene lookup returns CDR1 LGHDT and CDR2 YNNKEL (reference sequence). This CDR3 is built from 16 residues. With 6 bases clipped from V and 3 bases from J, the junction kept 10 bases outside the gene matches.

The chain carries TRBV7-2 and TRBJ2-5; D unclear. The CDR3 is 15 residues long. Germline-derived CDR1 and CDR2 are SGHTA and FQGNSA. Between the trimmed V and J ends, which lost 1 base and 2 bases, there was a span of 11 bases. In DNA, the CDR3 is TGTGCCAGCAGCTTAGGTGCAGCTTTACAAGAGACCCAGTACTTC. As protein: CASSLGAALQETQYF.

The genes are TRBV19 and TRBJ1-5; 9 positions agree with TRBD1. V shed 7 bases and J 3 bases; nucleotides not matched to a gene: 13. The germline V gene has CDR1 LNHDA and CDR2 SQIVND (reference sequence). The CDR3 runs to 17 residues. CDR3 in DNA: TGTGCCAGTACCGAAAAAACGGGACAGGGTACCAATCAGCCCCAGCATTTT. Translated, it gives CASTEKTGQGTNQPQHF.

The CDR3 DNA reads TGTGCCAGCAGTGACAACTATGGCTACACCTTC. Residues: CASSDNYGYTF. The chain is built from TRBV6-1 and TRBJ1-2; D remains unclear. Germline-derived CDR1 and CDR2 are MNHNS and SASEGT. CDR3 length: 11 residues. The V end lost 3 bases, the J end lost 2 bases, and 1 base lay between the germline ends.

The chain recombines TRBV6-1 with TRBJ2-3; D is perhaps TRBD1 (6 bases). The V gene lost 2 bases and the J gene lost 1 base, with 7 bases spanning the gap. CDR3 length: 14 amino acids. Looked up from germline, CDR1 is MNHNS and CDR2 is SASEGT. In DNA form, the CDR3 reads TGTGCCAGCAGTGAACCAGGGGGCACAGATACGCAGTATTTT. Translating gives CASSEPGGTDTQYF.

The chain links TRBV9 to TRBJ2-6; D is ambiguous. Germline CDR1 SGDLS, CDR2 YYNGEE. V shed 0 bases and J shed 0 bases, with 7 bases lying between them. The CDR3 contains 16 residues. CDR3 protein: CASSVEGYSGANVLTF. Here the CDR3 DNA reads TGTGCCAGCAGCGTAGAAGGGTACTCTGGGGCCAACGTCCTGACTTTC.

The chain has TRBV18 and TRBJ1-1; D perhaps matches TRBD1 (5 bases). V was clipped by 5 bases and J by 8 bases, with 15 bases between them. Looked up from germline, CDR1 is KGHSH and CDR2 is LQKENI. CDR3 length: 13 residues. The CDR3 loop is CASSETAPSEAFF. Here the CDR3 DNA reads TGTGCCAGCTCAGAGACAGCACCATCCGAAGCTTTCTTT.

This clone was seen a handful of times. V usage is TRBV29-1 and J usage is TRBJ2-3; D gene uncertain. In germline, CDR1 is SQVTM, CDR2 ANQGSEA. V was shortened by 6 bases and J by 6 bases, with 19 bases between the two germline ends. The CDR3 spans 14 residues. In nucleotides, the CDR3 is TGCAGCGTGGAATTTGCGGACGGGCTGGATACGCAGTATTTT. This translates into CSVEFADGLDTQYF.

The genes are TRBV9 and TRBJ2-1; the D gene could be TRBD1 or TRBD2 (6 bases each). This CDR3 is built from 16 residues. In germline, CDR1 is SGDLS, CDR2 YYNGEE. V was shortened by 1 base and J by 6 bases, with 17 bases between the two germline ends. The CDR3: CASSVIGGYYSNEQFF. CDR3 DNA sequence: TGTGCCAGCAGCGTAATCGGGGGCTATTACTCCAATGAGCAGTTCTTC.

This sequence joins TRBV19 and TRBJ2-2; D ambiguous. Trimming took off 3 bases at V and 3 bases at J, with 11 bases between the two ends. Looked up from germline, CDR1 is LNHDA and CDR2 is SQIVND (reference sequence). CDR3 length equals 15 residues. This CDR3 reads CASSMVAQHTGELFF. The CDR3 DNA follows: TGTGCCAGTAGTATGGTGGCCCAACACACCGGGGAGCTGTTTTTT.

The CDR3 sequence is CASSLSRRVGGYTF. CDR3 sequence (DNA): TGTGCCAGCAGTTTATCTCGCAGGGTGGGAGGCTACACCTTC. The V gene is TRBV27, the J gene TRBJ1-2; D is possibly TRBD1 (5 bases). Between the trimmed V and J ends, which lost 0 bases and 8 bases, there was a span of 13 bases. The CDR3 runs 14 residues. Germline values: CDR1 MNHEY, CDR2 SMNVEV (reference sequence).